These 26 T cell receptor beta chains came from one sample sequenced in a study of OX40 agonist ivuxolimab in advanced cancers. Here immunoSEQ multiplex PCR was the method, and the copy in TCRdb shows in-frame clones only, minus some. Among about 55,000 clones listed, approximately 91% were seen once. Sequenced here: CD4+ or CD8+ T cells sorted from blood, sampled in a trial of the OX40 agonist ivuxolimab. Every receptor here comes from an adult with an advanced solid tumor such as melanoma, head and neck, liver or kidney cancer.

The V gene is TRBV28, the J gene TRBJ2-4; possibly TRBD2 for D (5 bases). Trimming took off 8 bases at V and 3 bases at J, with 8 bases between the two ends. This CDR3 is 12 amino acids long. Germline CDR1 and CDR2: MDHEN and SYDVKM. For the CDR3, the DNA is TGTGCCAGCCGGGATGACAAAAACATTCAGTACTTC. It yields the protein CASRDDKNIQYF.

This sequence joins TRBV10-3 and TRBJ1-5, with D hard to call. V was trimmed by 4 bases and J by 0 bases, leaving 10 bases between them. From germline, CDR1 is ENHRY and CDR2 SYGVKD. This CDR3 is 15 amino acids long. Here the CDR3 DNA reads TGTGCCATCAGTGCAGGAGGGTCTAGCAATCAGCCCCAGCATTTT. Encoded protein: CAISAGGSSNQPQHF.

V usage is TRBV5-1 and J usage is TRBJ1-5, with D possibly matching TRBD1 (5 bases). The CDR3 runs 13 residues. Germline V gene lookup returns CDR1 SGHRS and CDR2 YFSETQ. V lost 4 bases and J lost 6, with 11 bases in between. The DNA for the CDR3 is TGCGCCAGCAGCCCCGGGACCGGTCAGCCCCAGCATTTT. It is translated as CASSPGTGQPQHF.

The chain has TRBV7-9 and TRBJ1-4; D remains ambiguous. CDR3 size: 15 residues. V dropped 1 base and J dropped 5 bases, with 11 bases sitting between them. Germline CDR1 is SEHNR and CDR2 is FQNEAQ (reference sequence). The chain's CDR3 is CASSLGSRSNEKLFF. Here the CDR3 DNA reads TGTGCCAGCAGCTTAGGATCCAGAAGCAATGAAAAACTGTTTTTT.

The chain recombines TRBV6-1 with TRBJ1-6, with D unresolved. This CDR3 is 12 amino acids long. Germline V lookup: CDR1 MNHNS, CDR2 SASEGT. The ends were cut back, 2 bases at V and 14 bases at J, with 10 bases in the middle. CDR3: CASSELLLTLHF. CDR3 nucleotides: TGTGCCAGCAGTGAACTGCTGCTGACCCTCCACTTT.

The V and J genes are TRBV6-5 and TRBJ2-7; D might be TRBD1 or TRBD2, each matching 5 bases. The V end was cut by 6 bases, the J end by 3 bases, with 15 bases between. The CDR3 spans 14 residues. Germline CDR1 MNHEY, CDR2 SVGAGI. The CDR3 DNA reads as TGTGCCAGCAGCCAGGGACCCCGAGGCTACGAGCAGTACTTC. Its translation: CASSQGPRGYEQYF.

This sequence joins TRBV2 and TRBJ2-5; no firm D call. The CDR3 runs 13 residues. CDR1 is SNHLY and CDR2 is FYNNEI in the germline V gene. Trimming took off 1 base at V and 7 bases at J, with 10 bases between the two ends. DNA of the CDR3: TGTGCCAGCAGTGAAGAACAGTTCAGGACCCAGTACTTC. It translates to CASSEEQFRTQYF.

The chain employs TRBV7-8 and TRBJ1-5; 9 bases line up with TRBD1. Germline lookup yields CDR1 SGHVS and CDR2 FQNEAQ. The CDR3 covers 14 residues. V lost 4 bases, J lost 7 bases, and 5 bases stayed unmatched. CDR3 DNA: TGTGCCAGCAGCTCACCGGGACAGGGACAGCCCCAGCATTTT. This gives the protein CASSSPGQGQPQHF.

The J gene is TRBJ2-7, the V gene TRBV28; D is uncertain. This CDR3 contains 12 residues. V was cut by 5 bases and J by 4 bases, with 9 bases left in between. Germline V gene lookup returns CDR1 MDHEN and CDR2 SYDVKM. The CDR3 coding sequence is TGTGCCAGCAGTCAGTGGGGTTACGAGCAGTACTTC. Translation gives CASSQWGYEQYF.

The rearrangement uses TRBV6-6 and TRBJ1-1; D is unclear. This CDR3 has 14 residues. The V and J ends lost 0 bases and 4 bases respectively, with 9 bases between them. CDR1 is MNHNY and CDR2 is SVGAGI in the germline V gene (reference sequence). The CDR3 region is CASSYSEGGTEAFF. The CDR3 bases are TGTGCCAGCAGTTACTCCGAGGGAGGCACTGAAGCTTTCTTT.

The chain combines TRBV5-6 with TRBJ2-1; no clear D. The V gene's germline CDR1 is SGHDT and CDR2 YYEEEE. This CDR3 comprises 16 residues. V dropped 0 bases and J dropped 1 base, with 11 bases sitting between them. DNA of the CDR3: TGTGCCAGCAGCTTGGGCCTCGGAAGGTCCTACAATGAGCAGTTCTTC. It encodes CASSLGLGRSYNEQFF. The full variable domain, in which reference TRBV5-6 and TRBJ2-1 provide the parts outside the CDR3, is DAGVTQSPTHLIKTRGQQVTLRCSPKSGHDTVSWYQQALGQGPQFIFQYYEEEERQRGNFPDRFSGHQFPNYSSELNVNALLLGDSALYLCASSLGLGRSYNEQFFGPGTRLTVL.

V and J are TRBV19 and TRBJ2-5, with no clear D. V gave up 3 bases and J gave up 3 bases, with 8 bases separating them. The germline gives CDR1 LNHDA, CDR2 SQIVND (reference sequence). This CDR3 region has 13 residues. CDR3 nucleotides: TGTGCCAGTAGTATGGTAGGGAAAGAGACCCAGTACTTC. Protein: CASSMVGKETQYF.

The CDR3 is CASSGTGAVSQPQHF. The DNA of the CDR3 is TGTGCCAGCAGCGGGACAGGGGCGGTGAGTCAGCCCCAGCATTTT. The chain combines TRBV7-9 with TRBJ1-5; 10 positions agree with TRBD1. CDR3 size: 15 residues. The germline V gene has CDR1 SEHNR and CDR2 FQNEAQ (reference sequence). V shed 5 bases, J shed 6 bases, and the junction held 7 bases outside the gene matches.

The CDR3 coding sequence is TGCGCCAGCAGCTTGTGGGGGACAGGGCCCACAACCTACGAGCAGTACTTC. Translated: CASSLWGTGPTTYEQYF. V gene TRBV5-1 combines with J gene TRBJ2-7, with 9 positions matching TRBD1. After removal of 1 base from V and 2 bases from J, the junction contained 10 bases not matched to a gene. Germline V gene lookup returns CDR1 SGHRS and CDR2 YFSETQ. CDR3 size: 17 residues.

This clone was detected a few times. The rearrangement joins TRBV7-9 to TRBJ2-7; D tentatively reads TRBD1 or TRBD2 (6 bases each). The germline V gene encodes CDR1 SEHNR and CDR2 FQNEAQ (reference sequence). V lost 3 bases and J 6 bases, leaving 12 bases between the germline ends. This CDR3 is built from 13 residues. The CDR3 nucleotides read TGTGCCAGCAGCTTTCGGGGGCCCGCCGAGCAGTACTTC. Amino acid sequence: CASSFRGPAEQYF.

V gene TRBV30 combines with J gene TRBJ1-1; D is undetermined. Germline assignment: CDR1 GTSNPN and CDR2 SVGIG (reference sequence). The V gene lost 4 bases and the J gene lost 0 bases, with 15 bases spanning the gap. CDR3 length equals 15 residues. CDR3 bases: TGTGCCTGGACTCTTAACCTGAACATGAACACTGAAGCTTTCTTT. It yields the protein CAWTLNLNMNTEAFF.

In DNA form, the CDR3 reads TGCAGCGTTTCTAGCGGGGCCGGGGAGCTGTTTTTT. Its protein is CSVSSGAGELFF. The gene calls are TRBV29-1 and TRBJ2-2; 9 bases map to TRBD2. Germline loops: CDR1 SQVTM, CDR2 ANQGSEA. The V gene end was trimmed by 5 bases and the J gene end by 6 bases; junction bases not matched to a gene: 1. The CDR3 extends over 12 amino acids.

The chain uses TRBV7-2 and TRBJ1-1, with a weak D call TRBD1 (6 bases). Trimming removed 1 base from V and 5 bases from J, with 14 bases in between. The CDR3 totals 15 residues. CDR1 and CDR2 (germline): SGHTA, FQGNSA. This chain's CDR3 is CASSLVGGARTEAFF. CDR3 coding DNA: TGTGCCAGCAGCTTAGTCGGGGGCGCGAGGACTGAAGCTTTCTTT.

The chain combines TRBV2 with TRBJ2-1; D may be TRBD2 (5 bases). There are 14 residues in the CDR3. Germline values: CDR1 SNHLY, CDR2 FYNNEI. V dropped 8 bases and J dropped 6 bases, with 17 bases sitting between them. CDR3 coding DNA: TGTGCCAGCCCAGGAGGAAACTACCGCAATGAGCAGTTCTTC. Translation gives CASPGGNYRNEQFF.

V gene TRBV5-1 combines with J gene TRBJ1-1, with D maybe TRBD1 (6 bases). The germline CDR1 and CDR2 sequences are SGHRS and YFSETQ. V lost 4 bases and J 0 bases, leaving 16 bases between the germline ends. CDR3 length: 16 residues. CDR3 residues: CASSLTGTQLNTEAFF. CDR3 in DNA: TGCGCCAGCAGCCTTACCGGGACACAGTTGAACACTGAAGCTTTCTTT.

The V call is TRBV6-5, the J call TRBJ2-7; D is undetermined. CDR3 length equals 14 residues. The germline CDR1 and CDR2 sequences are MNHEY and SVGAGI. V lost 2 bases to trimming and J lost 2 bases, with 10 bases between them. The CDR3 nucleotides are TGTGCCAGCAGTTACGTGACAATCCCCTACGAGCAGTACTTC. Translation gives CASSYVTIPYEQYF.

The chain links TRBV15 to TRBJ2-1; D may be TRBD1 (6 bases). Germline assignment: CDR1 LNHNV and CDR2 YYDKDF (reference sequence). The CDR3 has 14 residues. Trimming shortened V by 2 bases and J by 4 bases, and 9 bases separated the two germline ends. The CDR3 reads CATSRQGQYNEQFF. CDR3 DNA sequence: TGTGCCACCAGCAGACAAGGACAGTACAATGAGCAGTTCTTC.

The chain combines TRBV18 with TRBJ2-1; no clear D gene. With 3 bases removed from V and 7 bases from J, the gap between germline ends came to 13 bases. Germline V gene sequence: CDR1 KGHSH, CDR2 LQKENI. The CDR3 consists of 14 residues. The CDR3 spells CASSPWGGQNEQFF. The CDR3 bases are TGTGCCAGCTCACCCTGGGGTGGCCAAAATGAGCAGTTCTTC. Full variable domain (remainder filled in from reference TRBV18 and TRBJ2-1): NAGVMQNPRHLVRRRGQEARLRCSPMKGHSHVYWYRQLPEEGLKFMVYLQKENIIDESGMPKERFSAEFPKEGPSILRIQQVVRGDSAAYFCASSPWGGQNEQFFGPGTRLTVL.

The chain links TRBV11-2 to TRBJ2-7; D is uncertain. The CDR3 has 15 amino acids. Trimming stripped 3 bases from V and 0 bases from J, with 12 bases between. From germline, CDR1 is SGHAT and CDR2 FQNNGV. In DNA form, the CDR3 reads TGTGCCAGCAGCTTGCCTGGGTCACGCTCCTACGAGCAGTACTTC. It encodes CASSLPGSRSYEQYF.

This sequence joins TRBV10-1 and TRBJ2-7, with D possibly TRBD1 on 5 matching bases. V lost 6 bases and J lost 0, with 12 bases in between. CDR3 size: 14 residues. Germline V gene sequence: CDR1 WNHNN, CDR2 SYGVQD (reference sequence). The CDR3 coding sequence is TGCGCCAGCAGCTCCCTGACAGCCTCCTACGAGCAGTACTTC. Translated, it gives CASSSLTASYEQYF.

This clone was found a few times. The V and J genes are TRBV28 and TRBJ1-4; the D is unclear. Germline V gene lookup returns CDR1 MDHEN and CDR2 SYDVKM. Trimming removed 0 bases at V and 8 bases at J, with 4 bases between. There are 12 residues in the CDR3. The CDR3 region is CASSLWREKLFF. The DNA of the CDR3 is TGTGCCAGCAGTTTATGGAGAGAAAAACTGTTTTTT.